Below, 5 T cell receptor beta chains from the same sample are listed, as sequenced in a study of monozygotic twins with inflammatory bowel disease. TCRdb reworked the 5' RACE reads into one entry per CDR3 protein, no DNA. This sample's table reports about 170,000 distinct CDR3 sequences. Sequencing was done on a sample of blood. These receptors originate from a human donor with ulcerative colitis or Crohn's disease, or a healthy co-twin of an affected twin (not recorded which).

This chain links TRBV7-2 with TRBJ2-7; absent DNA, TCRdb's TRBD1 call cannot be checked. The germline V gene encodes CDR1 SGHTA and CDR2 FQGNSA. This CDR3 contains 14 residues. The CDR3 loop reads CASSLRQRIDEQYF.

The CDR3 loop is CASSIHIGGGGTDTQYF. This rearrangement joins TRBV7-2 to TRBJ2-3; there is no DNA to check the TCRdb D call of TRBD2. The length of the CDR3 is 17 residues. Per the germline V gene, CDR1 is SGHTA and CDR2 is FQGNSA. Looking up the rest from reference TRBV7-2 and TRBJ2-3 gives the full variable domain: GAGVSQSPSNKVTEKGKDVELRCDPISGHTALYWYRQSLGQGLEFLIYFQGNSAPDKSGLPSDRFSAERTGGSVSTLTIQRTQQEDSAVYLCASSIHIGGGGTDTQYFGPGTRLTVL.

The chain couples TRBV7-9 to TRBJ2-7; TCRdb proposes TRBD1, but this gene call is untestable without DNA. Per germline, CDR1 SEHNR and CDR2 FQNEAQ (reference sequence). The CDR3 sequence is 15 residues long. The chain's CDR3 is CASSLVGGLSYEQYF.

This sequence joins TRBV7-9 and TRBJ1-5. The CDR3 is 15 residues long. Germline lookup yields CDR1 SEHNR and CDR2 FQNEAQ (reference sequence). CDR3 in amino acids: CASSLESGLNQPQHF.

V is TRBV5-1 and J is TRBJ2-3; the D call of TRBD2 rests on TCRdb alone, since no DNA is present to check it. The CDR3 is made up of 13 amino acids. Germline CDR1 reads SGHRS; CDR2 reads YFSETQ. CDR3 sequence: CASSHSPTDTQYF.